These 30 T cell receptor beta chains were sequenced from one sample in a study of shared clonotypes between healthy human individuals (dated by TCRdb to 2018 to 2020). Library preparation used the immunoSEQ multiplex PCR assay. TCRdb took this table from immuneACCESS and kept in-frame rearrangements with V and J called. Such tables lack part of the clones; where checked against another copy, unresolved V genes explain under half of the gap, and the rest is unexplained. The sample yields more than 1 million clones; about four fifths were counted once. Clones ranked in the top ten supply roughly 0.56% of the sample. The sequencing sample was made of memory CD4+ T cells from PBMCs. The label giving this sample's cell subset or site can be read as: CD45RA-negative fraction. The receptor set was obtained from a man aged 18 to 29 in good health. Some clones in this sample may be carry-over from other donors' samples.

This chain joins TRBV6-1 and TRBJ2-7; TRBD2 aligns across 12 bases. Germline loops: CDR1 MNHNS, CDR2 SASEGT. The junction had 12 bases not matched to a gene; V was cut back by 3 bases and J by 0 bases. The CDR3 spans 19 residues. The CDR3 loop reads CASSEEVGRGLAGSYEQYF. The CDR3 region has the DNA TGTGCCAGCAGTGAGGAGGTCGGGCGGGGACTAGCGGGCTCCTACGAGCAGTACTTC.

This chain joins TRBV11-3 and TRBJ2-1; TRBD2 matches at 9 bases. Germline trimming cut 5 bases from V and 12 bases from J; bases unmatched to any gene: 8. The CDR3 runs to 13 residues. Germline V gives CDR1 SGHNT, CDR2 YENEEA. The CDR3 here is CASSPRRAGGQFF. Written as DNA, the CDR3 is TGTGCCAGCAGCCCCAGACGAGCGGGAGGGCAGTTCTTC. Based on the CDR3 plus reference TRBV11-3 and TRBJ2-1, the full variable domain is EAGVVQSPRYKIIEKKQPVAFWCNPISGHNTLYWYLQNLGQGPELLIRYENEEAVDDSQLPKDRFSAERLKGVDSTLKIQPAELGDSAVYLCASSPRRAGGQFFGPGTRLTVL.

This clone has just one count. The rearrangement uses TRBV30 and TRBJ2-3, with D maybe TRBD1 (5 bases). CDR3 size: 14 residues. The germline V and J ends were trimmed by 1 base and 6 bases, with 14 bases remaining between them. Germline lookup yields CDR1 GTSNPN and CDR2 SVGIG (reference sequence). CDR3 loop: CAWSDNNRWDTQYF. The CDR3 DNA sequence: TGTGCCTGGAGTGACAACAACAGGTGGGATACGCAGTATTTT.

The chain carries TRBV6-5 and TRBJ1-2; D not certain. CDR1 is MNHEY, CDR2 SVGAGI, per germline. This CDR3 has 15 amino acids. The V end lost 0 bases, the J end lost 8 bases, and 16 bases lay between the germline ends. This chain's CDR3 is CASSYSPGMKRGYTF. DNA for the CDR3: TGTGCCAGCAGTTACTCCCCCGGGATGAAAAGAGGCTACACCTTC.

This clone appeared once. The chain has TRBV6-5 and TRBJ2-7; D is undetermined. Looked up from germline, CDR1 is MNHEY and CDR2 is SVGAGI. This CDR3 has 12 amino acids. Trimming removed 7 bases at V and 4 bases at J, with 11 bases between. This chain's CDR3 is CASTDRAYEQYF. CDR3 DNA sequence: TGTGCCAGCACCGACCGAGCATACGAGCAGTACTTC.

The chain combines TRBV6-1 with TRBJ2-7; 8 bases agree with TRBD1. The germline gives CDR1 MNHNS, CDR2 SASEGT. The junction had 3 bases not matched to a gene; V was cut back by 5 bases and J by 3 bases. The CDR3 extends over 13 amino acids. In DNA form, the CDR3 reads TGTGCCAGCAGTCCGGGACAGGTCTACGAGCAGTACTTC. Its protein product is CASSPGQVYEQYF.

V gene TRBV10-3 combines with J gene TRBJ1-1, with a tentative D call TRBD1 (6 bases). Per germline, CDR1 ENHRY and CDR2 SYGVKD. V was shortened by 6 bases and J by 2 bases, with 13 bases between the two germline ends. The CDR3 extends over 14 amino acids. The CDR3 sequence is CAIRAGQRNTEAFF. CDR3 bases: TGTGCCATCAGGGCAGGACAGAGAAACACTGAAGCTTTCTTT.

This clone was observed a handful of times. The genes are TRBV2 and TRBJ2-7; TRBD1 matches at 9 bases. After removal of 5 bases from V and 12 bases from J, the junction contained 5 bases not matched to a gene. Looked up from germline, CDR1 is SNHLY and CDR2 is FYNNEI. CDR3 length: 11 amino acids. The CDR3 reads CASSPGQGGYF. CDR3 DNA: TGTGCCAGCAGTCCGGGACAGGGAGGGTACTTC.

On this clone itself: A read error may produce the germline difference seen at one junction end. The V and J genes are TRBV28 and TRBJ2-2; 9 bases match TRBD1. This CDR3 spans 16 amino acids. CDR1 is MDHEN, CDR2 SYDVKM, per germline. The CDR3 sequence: CAGSGQGRSNTGELFF. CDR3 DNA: TGTGCCGGCAGTGGACAGGGGAGGTCGAACACCGGGGAGCTGTTTTTT. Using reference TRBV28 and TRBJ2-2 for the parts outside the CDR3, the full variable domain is DVKVTQSSRYLVKRTGEKVFLECVQDMDHENMFWYRQDPGLGLRLIYFSYDVKMKEKGDIPEGYSVSREKKERFSLILESASTNQTSMYLCAGSGQGRSNTGELFFGEGSRLTVL.

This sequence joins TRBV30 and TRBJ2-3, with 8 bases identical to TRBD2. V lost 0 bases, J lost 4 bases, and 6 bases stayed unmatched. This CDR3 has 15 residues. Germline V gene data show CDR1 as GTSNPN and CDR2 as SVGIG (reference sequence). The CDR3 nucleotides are TGTGCCTGGAGTGTAGCGGGAGCGAGGGCAGATACGCAGTATTTT. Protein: CAWSVAGARADTQYF.

Here the CDR3 DNA reads TGTGCCAGCAGCTCGACTCTCCGCACAGATACGCAGTATTTT. This encodes CASSSTLRTDTQYF. This rearrangement joins TRBV2 to TRBJ2-3; D is ambiguous. The V end was cut by 6 bases, the J end by 1 base, with 11 bases between. The CDR3 sequence is 14 residues long. The V gene's germline CDR1 is SNHLY and CDR2 FYNNEI.

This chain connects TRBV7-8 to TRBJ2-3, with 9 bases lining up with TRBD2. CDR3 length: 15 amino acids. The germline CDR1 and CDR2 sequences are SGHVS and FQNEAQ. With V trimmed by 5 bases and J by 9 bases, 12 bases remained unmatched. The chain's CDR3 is CASSPLGVAGDTQYF. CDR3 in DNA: TGTGCCAGCAGCCCCCTCGGAGTAGCGGGAGACACGCAGTATTTT.

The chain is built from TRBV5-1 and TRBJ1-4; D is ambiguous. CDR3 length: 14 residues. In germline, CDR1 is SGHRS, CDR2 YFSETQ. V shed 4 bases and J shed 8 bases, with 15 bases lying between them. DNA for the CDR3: TGCGCCAGCAGCCCGGGTAGACCGGGGGAAAAACTGTTTTTT. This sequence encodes CASSPGRPGEKLFF.

CDR3 protein: CASSLDPGRGEQFF. The CDR3, as DNA: TGCGCCAGCAGCTTGGACCCCGGGAGGGGTGAGCAGTTCTTC. The gene calls are TRBV5-1 and TRBJ2-1, with 8 nucleotides matching TRBD2. V dropped 0 bases and J dropped 9; count of bases not matched to a gene: 5. This CDR3 is 14 amino acids long. The germline V gene encodes CDR1 SGHRS and CDR2 YFSETQ.

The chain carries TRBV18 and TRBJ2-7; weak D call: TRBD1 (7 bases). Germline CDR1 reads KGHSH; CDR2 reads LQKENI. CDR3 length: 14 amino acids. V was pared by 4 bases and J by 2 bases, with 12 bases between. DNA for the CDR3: TGTGCCAGCTCACTCGCAGGGGGGACCTACGAGCAGTACTTC. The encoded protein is CASSLAGGTYEQYF. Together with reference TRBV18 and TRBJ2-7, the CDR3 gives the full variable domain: NAGVMQNPRHLVRRRGQEARLRCSPMKGHSHVYWYRQLPEEGLKFMVYLQKENIIDESGMPKERFSAEFPKEGPSILRIQQVVRGDSAAYFCASSLAGGTYEQYFGPGTRLTVT.

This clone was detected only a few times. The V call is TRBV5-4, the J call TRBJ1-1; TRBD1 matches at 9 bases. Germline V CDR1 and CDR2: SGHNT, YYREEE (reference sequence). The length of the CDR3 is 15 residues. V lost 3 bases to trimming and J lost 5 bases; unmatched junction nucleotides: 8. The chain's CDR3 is CASSSRRTGETEAFF. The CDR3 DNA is TGTGCCAGCAGCTCCCGCCGGACAGGGGAAACTGAAGCTTTCTTT.

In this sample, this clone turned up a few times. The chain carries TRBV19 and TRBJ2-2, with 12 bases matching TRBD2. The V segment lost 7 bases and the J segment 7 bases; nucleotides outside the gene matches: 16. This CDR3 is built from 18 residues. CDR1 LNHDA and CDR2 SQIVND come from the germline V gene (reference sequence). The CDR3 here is CASIPTSGRIGYIGELFF. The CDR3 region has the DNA TGTGCCAGTATCCCGACTAGCGGGAGAATAGGGTACATCGGGGAGCTGTTTTTT.

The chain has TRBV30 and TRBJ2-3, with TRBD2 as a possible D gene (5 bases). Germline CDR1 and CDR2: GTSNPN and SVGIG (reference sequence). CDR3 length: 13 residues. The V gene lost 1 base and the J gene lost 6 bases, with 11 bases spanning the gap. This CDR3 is CAWSGRTGDTQYF. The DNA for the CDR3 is TGTGCCTGGAGTGGAAGGACGGGGGATACGCAGTATTTT.

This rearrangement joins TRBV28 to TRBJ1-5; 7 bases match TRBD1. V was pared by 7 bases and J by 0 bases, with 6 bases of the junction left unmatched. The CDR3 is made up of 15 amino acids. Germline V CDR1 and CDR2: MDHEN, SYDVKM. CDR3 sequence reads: CASTQQGFSNQPQHF. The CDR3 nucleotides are TGTGCCAGCACCCAACAGGGGTTTAGCAATCAGCCCCAGCATTTT.

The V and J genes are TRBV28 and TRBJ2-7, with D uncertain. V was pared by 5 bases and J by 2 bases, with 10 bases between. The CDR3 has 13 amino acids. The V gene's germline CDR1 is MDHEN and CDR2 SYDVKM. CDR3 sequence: CASSRDMTYEQYF. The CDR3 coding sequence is TGTGCCAGCAGTCGTGACATGACCTACGAGCAGTACTTC.

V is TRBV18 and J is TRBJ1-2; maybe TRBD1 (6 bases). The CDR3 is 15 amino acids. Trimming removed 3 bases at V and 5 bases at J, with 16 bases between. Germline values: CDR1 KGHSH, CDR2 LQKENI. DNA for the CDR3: TGTGCCAGCTCACCGGCAGGGGACCCCGCGTATGGCTACACCTTC. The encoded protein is CASSPAGDPAYGYTF.

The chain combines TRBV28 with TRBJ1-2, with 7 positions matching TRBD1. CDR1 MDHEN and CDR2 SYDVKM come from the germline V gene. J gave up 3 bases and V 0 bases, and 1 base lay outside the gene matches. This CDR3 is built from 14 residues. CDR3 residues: CASSLWTGHYGYTF. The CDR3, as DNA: TGTGCCAGCAGTTTATGGACAGGGCACTATGGCTACACCTTC.

The CDR3 loop is CASSTRRGQETQYF. CDR3 sequence (DNA): TGTGCCAGCAGCACCCGACGAGGACAAGAGACCCAGTACTTC. This chain links TRBV7-8 with TRBJ2-5; D is uncertain. V gave up 5 bases and J gave up 2 bases, with 12 bases separating them. This CDR3 comprises 14 residues. Germline V CDR1 and CDR2: SGHVS, FQNEAQ.

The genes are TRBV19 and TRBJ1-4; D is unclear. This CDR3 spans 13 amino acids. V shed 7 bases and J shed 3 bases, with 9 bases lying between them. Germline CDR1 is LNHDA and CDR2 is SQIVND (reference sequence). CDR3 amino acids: CASNGVANEKLFF. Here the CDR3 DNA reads TGTGCCAGTAACGGAGTAGCTAATGAAAAACTGTTTTTT.

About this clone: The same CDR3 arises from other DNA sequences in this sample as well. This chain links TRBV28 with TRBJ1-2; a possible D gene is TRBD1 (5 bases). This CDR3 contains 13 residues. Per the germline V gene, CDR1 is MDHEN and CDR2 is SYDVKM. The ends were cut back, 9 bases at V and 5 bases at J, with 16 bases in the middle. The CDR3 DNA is TGTGCCAGTTCCTTGGGGACGGATTATGGCTACACCTTC. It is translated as CASSLGTDYGYTF.

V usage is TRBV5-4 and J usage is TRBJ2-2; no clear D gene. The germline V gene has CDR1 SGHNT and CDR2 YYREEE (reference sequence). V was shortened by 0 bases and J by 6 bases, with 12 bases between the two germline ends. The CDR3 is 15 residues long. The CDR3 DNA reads TGTGCCAGCAGCTTGGGGCCTTCCAGTCCCGGGGAGCTGTTTTTT. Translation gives CASSLGPSSPGELFF. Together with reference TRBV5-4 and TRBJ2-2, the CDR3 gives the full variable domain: ETGVTQSPTHLIKTRGQQVTLRCSSQSGHNTVSWYQQALGQGPQFIFQYYREEENGRGNFPPRFSGLQFPNYSSELNVNALELDDSALYLCASSLGPSSPGELFFGEGSRLTVL.

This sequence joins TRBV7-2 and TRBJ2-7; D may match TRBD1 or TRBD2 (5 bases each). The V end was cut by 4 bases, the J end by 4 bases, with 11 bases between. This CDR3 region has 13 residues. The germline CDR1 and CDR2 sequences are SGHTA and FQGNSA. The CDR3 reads CASSSSWGYEQYF. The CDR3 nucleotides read TGTGCCAGCAGCTCCTCGTGGGGGTACGAGCAGTACTTC.

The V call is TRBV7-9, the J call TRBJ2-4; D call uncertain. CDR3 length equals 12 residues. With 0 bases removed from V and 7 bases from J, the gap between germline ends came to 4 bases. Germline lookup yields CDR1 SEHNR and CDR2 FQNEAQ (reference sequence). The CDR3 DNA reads TGTGCCAGCAGCTTAGCAGAGAACATTCAGTACTTC. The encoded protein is CASSLAENIQYF.

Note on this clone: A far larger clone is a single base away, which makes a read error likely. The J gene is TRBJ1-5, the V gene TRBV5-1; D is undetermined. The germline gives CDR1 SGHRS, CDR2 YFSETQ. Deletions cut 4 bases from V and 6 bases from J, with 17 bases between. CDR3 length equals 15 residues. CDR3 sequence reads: CASSKNTGSGQPQHF. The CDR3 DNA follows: TGCGCCAGCAGCAAGAACACCGGATCGGGTCAGCCCCAGCATTTT.

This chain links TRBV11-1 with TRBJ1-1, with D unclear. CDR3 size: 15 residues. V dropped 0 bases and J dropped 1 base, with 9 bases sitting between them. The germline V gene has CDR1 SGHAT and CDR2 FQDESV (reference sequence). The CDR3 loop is CASSLAPGKNTEAFF. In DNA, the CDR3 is TGTGCCAGCAGCTTAGCCCCGGGGAAGAACACTGAAGCTTTCTTT. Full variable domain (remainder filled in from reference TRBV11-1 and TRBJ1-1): EAEVAQSPRYKITEKSQAVAFWCDPISGHATLYWYRQILGQGPELLVQFQDESVVDDSQLPKDRFSAERLKGVDSTLKIQPAELGDSAMYLCASSLAPGKNTEAFFGQGTRLTVV.